A selection of T cell receptor beta chains follows, all from one sample in a study of cytomegalovirus exposure and HLA in healthy donors. Sequenced by immunoSEQ multiplex PCR; TCRdb stores in-frame clones only, minus some. The data contain under 75,000 clones, 65% to 80% of them singletons. Material for sequencing was PBMCs. The receptors were gathered from a man aged 35-49 years in good health and CMV-seropositive. The CDR3 runs from the conserved cysteine through the conserved F or W. A D gene is named only where the DNA matches it firmly. Only some rows state a clone size, as once, few, many or a class for expanded clones.

clone size	J gene	D gene	V gene	CDR3 protein	CDR3 DNA
-	TRBJ2-3	TRBD2	TRBV5-1	CASSLAGSTDTQYF	TGCGCCAGCAGCCTAGCGGGGAGCACAGATACGCAGTATTTT
few	TRBJ1-5	-	TRBV9	CASSAVTWGGPQHF	TGTGCCAGCAGCGCAGTGACATGGGGGGGGCCCCAGCATTTT
-	TRBJ1-2	-	TRBV7-9	CASSLDTISHYGYTF	TGTGCCAGCAGTTTGGACACTATCTCTCACTATGGCTACACCTTC
-	TRBJ2-3	TRBD1	TRBV7-6	CASSRRTGGEDTQYF	TGTGCCAGCAGCCGACGGACAGGAGGTGAAGATACGCAGTATTTT
few	TRBJ1-1	-	TRBV5-6	CASSSDTEAFF	TGTGCCAGCAGCTCAGACACTGAAGCTTTCTTT
-	TRBJ2-7	TRBD1	TRBV19	CASSIRTGYEQYF	TGTGCCAGTAGTATCAGGACAGGATACGAGCAGTACTTC
-	TRBJ1-1	TRBD1	TRBV6-1	CASSDWRGHAAFF	TGTGCCAGCTCTGACTGGAGGGGGCACGCTGCTTTCTTT
-	TRBJ2-3	TRBD2	TRBV13	CASSLGQLAGGTDTQYF	TGTGCCAGCAGCTTAGGACAGCTAGCGGGAGGCACAGATACGCAGTATTTT
once	TRBJ2-5	TRBD1	TRBV7-9	CASSSRDSGLQETQYF	TGTGCCAGCAGCTCCCGGGACAGCGGACTCCAAGAGACCCAGTACTTC
-	TRBJ1-5	-	TRBV19	CASSLRQGGQPQHF	TGTGCCAGTAGTCTACGGCAGGGAGGGCAGCCCCAGCATTTT
once	TRBJ2-1	-	TRBV6-6	CATNSDYQGEQFF	TGTGCCACCAATTCCGACTATCAAGGCGAGCAGTTCTTC
once	TRBJ2-7	TRBD1	TRBV4-1	CASSQGIGRDSSYEQYF	TGCGCCAGCAGCCAAGGTATAGGTAGGGACAGCTCCTACGAGCAGTACTTC
-	TRBJ2-7	-	TRBV5-4	CASSLPGASSYEQYF	TGTGCCAGCAGCTTGCCGGGTGCTAGCTCCTACGAGCAGTACTTC
-	TRBJ2-7	-	TRBV13	CASSHAGVLSYEQYF	TGTGCCAGCAGCCACGCAGGGGTTCTCTCCTACGAGCAGTACTTC
-	TRBJ2-2	TRBD2	TRBV7-6	CASSWGLAGTRGELFF	TGTGCCAGCAGCTGGGGACTAGCGGGAACTCGCGGGGAGCTGTTTTTT
few	TRBJ2-3	-	TRBV2	CASSTGGLPTDTQYF	TGTGCCAGCAGTACAGGGGGACTACCCACTGATACGCAGTATTTT
-	TRBJ1-5	-	TRBV18	CASSPAGSNQPQHF	TGTGCCAGCTCACCCGCGGGTAGCAATCAGCCCCAGCATTTT
once	TRBJ2-7	-	TRBV4-1	CASSHPMRSNEQYF	TGCGCCAGCAGCCACCCGATGAGGAGTAACGAGCAGTACTTC
few	TRBJ2-2	-	TRBV30	CAWSVGGANTGELFF	TGTGCCTGGAGTGTTGGGGGCGCGAACACCGGGGAGCTGTTTTTT
-	TRBJ2-1	-	TRBV15	CATSRDLEHYNEQFF	TGTGCCACCAGCAGAGATCTCGAACACTACAATGAGCAGTTCTTC
-	TRBJ1-1	-	TRBV29-1	CSVLGHLNTEAFF	TGCAGCGTTCTGGGGCACTTGAACACTGAAGCTTTCTTT
few	TRBJ1-1	TRBD1	TRBV29-1	CSGALVRQGRTEAFF	TGCAGCGGCGCGTTGGTTAGACAGGGGAGAACTGAAGCTTTCTTT
-	TRBJ2-1	-	TRBV5-1	CASSLTAGNSYNEQFF	TGCGCCAGCAGCTTGACGGCAGGGAATTCCTACAATGAGCAGTTCTTC
few	TRBJ2-6	-	TRBV30	CAFILSVGANVLTF	TGTGCCTTTATTTTATCCGTGGGGGCCAACGTCCTGACTTTC
-	TRBJ2-3	-	TRBV6-5	CASSYSSLHTQYF	TGTGCCAGCAGTTACTCGAGCCTCCATACGCAGTATTTT
-	TRBJ2-3	TRBD2	TRBV6-5	CASIGGGARDTQYF	TGTGCCAGCATAGGCGGGGGGGCCCGAGATACGCAGTATTTT
-	TRBJ2-7	-	TRBV13	CASSLKPTSYEQYF	TGTGCCAGCAGCCTAAAACCCACTTCCTACGAGCAGTACTTC
-	TRBJ1-2	TRBD1	TRBV6-1	CASSARRTGSNYGYTF	TGTGCCAGCAGTGCCCGTCGGACAGGGTCTAACTATGGCTACACCTTC
-	TRBJ1-1	-	TRBV14	CASSPGGYTEAFF	TGTGCCAGCAGCCCGGGTGGTTACACTGAAGCTTTCTTT
-	TRBJ1-1	-	TRBV4-1	CASSQGVLEQGTEAFF	TGCGCCAGCAGCCAGGGTGTACTTGAACAGGGCACTGAAGCTTTCTTT
-	TRBJ1-5	-	TRBV10-2	CASSTHRDNQPQHF	TGCGCCAGCAGTACCCACAGGGACAATCAGCCCCAGCATTTT
-	TRBJ2-3	TRBD2	TRBV14	CASSQVAGGGTDTQYF	TGTGCCAGCAGCCAGGTAGCGGGGGGGGGCACAGATACGCAGTATTTT
-	TRBJ1-2	-	TRBV30	CAWTGDYGYTF	TGTGCCTGGACGGGGGACTATGGCTACACCTTC
-	TRBJ1-1	TRBD1	TRBV7-2	CASSWTGGTEAFF	TGTGCCAGCAGCTGGACAGGGGGCACTGAAGCTTTCTTT
-	TRBJ2-2	TRBD1	TRBV6-5	CASSKDREVGELFF	TGTGCCAGCAGCAAGGACAGGGAGGTCGGGGAGCTGTTTTTT
-	TRBJ2-1	-	TRBV5-6	CASSPGGVGSYNEQFF	TGTGCCAGCAGCCCCGGAGGGGTGGGCTCCTACAATGAGCAGTTCTTC
-	TRBJ2-1	TRBD2	TRBV30	CAWRTGGLYNEQFF	TGTGCCTGGAGAACGGGAGGTTTGTACAATGAGCAGTTCTTC
-	TRBJ2-7	TRBD2	TRBV7-2	CASSLEGTSGRYLSYEQYF	TGTGCCAGCAGCTTAGAAGGGACTAGCGGGAGGTACCTCTCCTACGAGCAGTACTTC
-	TRBJ1-5	TRBD1	TRBV27	CASRKDRGFEPQHF	TGTGCCAGCAGAAAGGACAGGGGGTTTGAGCCCCAGCATTTT
-	TRBJ1-2	-	TRBV19	CASSPSTTNYGYTF	TGTGCCAGTAGTCCATCTACCACTAACTATGGCTACACCTTC
-	TRBJ2-3	TRBD2	TRBV6-1	CASSERTSGGFTDTQYF	TGTGCCAGCAGTGAACGGACTAGCGGGGGTTTCACAGATACGCAGTATTTT
few	TRBJ2-7	-	TRBV27	CASSGGGGLGYEQYF	TGTGCCAGCAGCGGAGGTGGGGGCTTGGGCTACGAGCAGTACTTC
-	TRBJ2-2	-	TRBV15	CATSSAGTSNTGELFF	TGTGCCACCAGCAGTGCCGGGACTTCGAACACCGGGGAGCTGTTTTTT
once	TRBJ2-7	-	TRBV9	CASSVGPDYEQYF	TGTGCCAGCAGCGTTGGCCCAGACTACGAGCAGTACTTC
-	TRBJ1-1	TRBD1	TRBV18	CASSPGQANTEAFF	TGTGCCAGCTCACCGGGACAGGCGAACACTGAAGCTTTCTTT
once	TRBJ2-7	TRBD1	TRBV5-4	CASSMYGTGSNGGYEQYF	TGTGCCAGCAGCATGTACGGGACAGGGAGTAACGGGGGGTACGAGCAGTACTTC
-	TRBJ2-1	TRBD1	TRBV7-3	CASSSGQGYNEQFF	TGTGCCAGCAGCTCGGGACAGGGGTACAATGAGCAGTTCTTC
-	TRBJ2-5	TRBD1	TRBV19	CASSLSGQGAGETQYF	TGTGCCAGTAGTCTCTCCGGACAGGGGGCTGGGGAGACCCAGTACTTC
-	TRBJ2-4	-	TRBV27	CASSLSGLNIQYF	TGTGCCAGCAGTTTATCGGGACTGAACATTCAGTACTTC
few	TRBJ2-7	TRBD2	TRBV30	CAWSVPGGLAEQYF	TGTGCCTGGAGTGTCCCGGGGGGACTCGCCGAGCAGTACTTC
-	TRBJ2-2	TRBD2	TRBV2	CASSPKTGTRGPSTGELFF	TGTGCCAGCAGCCCGAAGACCGGGACTAGAGGGCCCAGCACCGGGGAGCTGTTTTTT
once	TRBJ1-4	-	TRBV4-1	CASSQEGRAGEKLFF	TGCGCCAGCAGCCAAGAAGGCAGGGCGGGGGAAAAACTGTTTTTT
-	TRBJ2-7	TRBD1	TRBV4-1	CASSQTTGTASYEQYF	TGCGCCAGCAGCCAAACTACCGGGACAGCGTCCTACGAGCAGTACTTC